This T cell receptor gamma chain was identified in a study of gammadelta T cells in human blood (dated by TCRdb to 2018 to 2020). Based on its abundance in the sample, this clone is large (0.1 to 1%). Its antigen specificity is not known. No qualities accompany the bases; no much larger clone lies one base away. Study-wide conclusions, independent of this receptor: According to the study, polyclonal expansion of innate gamma-delta T cells immediately after birth appeared to be driven by microbial exposure.

Library prep was done by RT-PCR. TCRdb records Illumina MiSeq as the sequencer. In TCRdb, clones were called once more from the public reads by CATT, and rows of identical DNA were later combined. The sample contains around 900 gamma-chain clones, around 9% of them found a single time. The ten largest clones add up to 8.8% of the sample. After removal of 12 bases from V and 5 bases from J, the junction retains 19 bases not matched to a gene. Reading from cysteine to phenylalanine, the CDR3 counts 14 amino acids. Only the CDR3 DNA stays, 42 bases, in frame from base 1. Reading the germline V gene gives CDR1 EGSTGY and CDR2 YDSYTSSV.

This TCR was recovered from a human donor. Rearrangement joined TRGV4 to TRGJ1 or TRGJ2. What was sequenced was non-Vgamma9Vdelta2 gamma-delta T cells from infant blood. CDR3 reads: CAPPMRRGDYKKLF. At the DNA level, the sequence is TGTGCCCCCCCTATGCGGAGGGGAGATTATAAGAAACTCTTT.